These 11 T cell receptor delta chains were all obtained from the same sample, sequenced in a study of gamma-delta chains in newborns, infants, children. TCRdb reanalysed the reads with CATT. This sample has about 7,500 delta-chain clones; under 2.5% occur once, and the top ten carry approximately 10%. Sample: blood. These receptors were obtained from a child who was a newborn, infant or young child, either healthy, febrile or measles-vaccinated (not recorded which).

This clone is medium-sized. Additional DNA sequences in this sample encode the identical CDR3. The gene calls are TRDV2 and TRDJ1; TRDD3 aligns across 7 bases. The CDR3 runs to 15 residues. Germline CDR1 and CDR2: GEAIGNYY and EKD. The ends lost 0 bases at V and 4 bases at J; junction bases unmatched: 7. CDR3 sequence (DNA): TGTGCCTGTGACACCGGGGGGGATTTAGGCGATAAACTCATCTTT. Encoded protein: CACDTGGDLGDKLIF.

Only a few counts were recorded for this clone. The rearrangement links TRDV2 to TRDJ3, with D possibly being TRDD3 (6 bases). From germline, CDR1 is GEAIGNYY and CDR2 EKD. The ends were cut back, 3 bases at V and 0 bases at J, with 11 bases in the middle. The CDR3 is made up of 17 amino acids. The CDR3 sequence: CACDPTGNSWDTRQMFF. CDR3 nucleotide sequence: TGTGCCTGTGACCCGACTGGGAACTCCTGGGACACCCGACAGATGTTTTTC.

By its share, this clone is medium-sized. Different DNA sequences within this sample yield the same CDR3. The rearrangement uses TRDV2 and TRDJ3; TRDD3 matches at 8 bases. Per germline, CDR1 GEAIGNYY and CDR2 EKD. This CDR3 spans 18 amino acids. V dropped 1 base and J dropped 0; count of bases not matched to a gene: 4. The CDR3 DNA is TGTGCCTGTGACACTGGGGGATCGAGCTCCTGGGACACCCGACAGATGTTTTTC. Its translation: CACDTGGSSSWDTRQMFF.

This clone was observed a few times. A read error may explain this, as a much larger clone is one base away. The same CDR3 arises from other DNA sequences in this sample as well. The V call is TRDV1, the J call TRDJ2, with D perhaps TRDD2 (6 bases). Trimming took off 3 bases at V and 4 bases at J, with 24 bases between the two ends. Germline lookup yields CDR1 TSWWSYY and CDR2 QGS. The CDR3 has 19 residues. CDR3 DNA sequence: TGTGCTCTTGGGGATTCGAGCCTTCCGTGGGTATGGGCGACAGCACAACTCTTCTTT. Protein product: CALGDSSLPWVWATAQLFF.

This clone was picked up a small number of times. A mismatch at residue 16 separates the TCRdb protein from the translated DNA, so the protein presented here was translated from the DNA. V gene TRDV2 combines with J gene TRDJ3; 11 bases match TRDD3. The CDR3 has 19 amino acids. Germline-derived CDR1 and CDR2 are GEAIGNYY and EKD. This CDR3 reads CACDKASGGYSWDTRRMFF. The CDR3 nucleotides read TGTGCCTGTGACAAGGCGTCTGGGGGATACTCCTGGGACACCCGACGGATGTTTTTC.

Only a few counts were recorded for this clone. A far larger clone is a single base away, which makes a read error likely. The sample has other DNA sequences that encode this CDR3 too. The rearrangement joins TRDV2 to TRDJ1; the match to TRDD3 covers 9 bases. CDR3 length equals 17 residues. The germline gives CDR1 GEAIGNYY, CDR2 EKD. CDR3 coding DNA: TGTGCCTGTGACACGGGGGATACTCTCCGGTACACCGACAAACTCATCTTT. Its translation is CACDTGDTLRYTDKLIF.

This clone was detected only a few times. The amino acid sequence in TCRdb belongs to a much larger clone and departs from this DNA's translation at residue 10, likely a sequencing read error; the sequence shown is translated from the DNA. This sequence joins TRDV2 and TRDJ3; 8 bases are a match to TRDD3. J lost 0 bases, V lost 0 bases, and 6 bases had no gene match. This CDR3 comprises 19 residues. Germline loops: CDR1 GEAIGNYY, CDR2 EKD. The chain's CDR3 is CACDTLWGTISWDTRQMFF. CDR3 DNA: TGTGCCTGTGACACCCTCTGGGGGACGATCTCCTGGGACACCCGACAGATGTTTTTC.

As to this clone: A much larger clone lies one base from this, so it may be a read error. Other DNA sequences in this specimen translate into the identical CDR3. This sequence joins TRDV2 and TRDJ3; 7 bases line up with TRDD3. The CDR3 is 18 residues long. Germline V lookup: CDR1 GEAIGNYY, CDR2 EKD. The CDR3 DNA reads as TGCGCCTGTGACTACGGGGGATCCAGCTCCTGGGACACCCGACAGATGTTTTTC. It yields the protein CACDYGGSSSWDTRQMFF.

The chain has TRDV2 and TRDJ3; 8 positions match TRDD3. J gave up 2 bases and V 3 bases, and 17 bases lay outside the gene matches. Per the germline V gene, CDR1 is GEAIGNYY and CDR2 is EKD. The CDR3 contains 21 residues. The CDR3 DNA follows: TGTGCCTGTGACTCACTGGGGGCTTACGTGTCTGTCACCTGGGACACCCGACAGATGTTTTTC. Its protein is CACDSLGAYVSVTWDTRQMFF.

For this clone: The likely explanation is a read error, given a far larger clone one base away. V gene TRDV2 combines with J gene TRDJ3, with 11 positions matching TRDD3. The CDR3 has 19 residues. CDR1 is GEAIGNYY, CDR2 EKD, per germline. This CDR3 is CACDTVLGDSSWGTRQMFF. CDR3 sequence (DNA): TGTGCCTGTGACACCGTACTGGGGGATAGCTCCTGGGGCACCCGACAGATGTTTTTC.

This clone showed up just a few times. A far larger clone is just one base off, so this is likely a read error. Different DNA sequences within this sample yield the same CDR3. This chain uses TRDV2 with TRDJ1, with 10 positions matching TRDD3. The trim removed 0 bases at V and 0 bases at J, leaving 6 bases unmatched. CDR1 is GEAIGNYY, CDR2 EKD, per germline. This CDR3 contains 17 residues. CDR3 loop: CACDTVSTGGYTDKLIF. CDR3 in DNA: TGTGCCTGTGACACCGTCAGCACTGGGGGATACACCGATAAACTCATCTTT.